The 32 T cell receptor beta chains below all came from one sample that was sequenced in a study of T cells in Graves' hyperthyroidism and ophthalmopathy. From RNA transcripts, TCR beta CDR3 regions were amplified. HTBI primers were used for first-round RT-PCR of the TCR CDR3. TCRdb recomputed calls from the multiplex PCR reads with MiXCR, one row per CDR3 protein. The table records approximately 480,000 distinct CDR3 sequences, roughly 20% of them present only once. Sequencing used blood. These receptors all come from a man between 18 and 29 years old with Graves' hyperthyroidism.

A remark on this clonotype: This may be a read error, as it is one base from a much larger clone. The rearrangement uses TRBV6-1 and TRBJ2-7; D is possibly TRBD1 (5 bases). Germline CDR1 and CDR2: MNHNS and SASEGT. The CDR3 consists of 14 residues. Trimming removed 8 bases at V and 0 bases at J, with 14 bases between. The CDR3 DNA reads TGTGCCAGCCGAAGACAGAGAAGCTCCTACGAGCAGTACTTC. Encoded protein: CASRRQRSSYEQYF.

This chain connects TRBV25-1 to TRBJ1-5; weak D call: TRBD1 (5 bases). Germline lookup yields CDR1 MGHDK and CDR2 SYGVNS. This CDR3 is 17 amino acids long. Trimming pared 10 bases from V and 5 bases from J, leaving 27 bases between. CDR3 in amino acids: CATRLPSATEHDQPQHF. DNA of the CDR3: TGTGCCACCCGATTGCCGTCCGCGACAGAACACGATCAGCCCCAGCATTTT.

This clonotype was seen a handful of times. This chain joins TRBV10-3 and TRBJ2-4, with TRBD1 identical over 7 bases. The CDR3 totals 16 residues. CDR1 is ENHRY, CDR2 SYGVKD, per germline. J gave up 1 base and V 6 bases, and 9 bases lay outside the gene matches. The CDR3 bases are TGTGCCATCAGCGGGACAGAGGCTGGGGCCAAAAACATTCAGTACTTC. The encoded protein is CAISGTEAGAKNIQYF.

The rearrangement joins TRBV28 to TRBJ2-7; perhaps TRBD1 as D (6 bases). The CDR3 runs to 15 residues. Per germline, CDR1 MDHEN and CDR2 SYDVKM. V lost 6 bases, J lost 0 bases, and 15 bases lay in between. The CDR3 DNA sequence: TGTGCCAGCAGAACCACTCGGGACAACTCCTACGAGCAGTACTTC. Protein: CASRTTRDNSYEQYF.

This clonotype has just a few counts. The chain recombines TRBV5-1 with TRBJ2-5; no firm D call. The V end lost 6 bases, the J end lost 5 bases, and 14 bases lay between the germline ends. This CDR3 region has 13 residues. CDR1 SGHRS and CDR2 YFSETQ come from the germline V gene. CDR3 region: CASTPEEGETQYF. DNA of the CDR3: TGCGCCAGCACCCCTGAAGAAGGGGAGACCCAGTACTTC.

The rearrangement uses TRBV12-3 or TRBV12-4 and TRBJ2-2; 7 bases are a match to TRBD1. Germline trimming cut 6 bases from V and 1 base from J; bases unmatched to any gene: 14. This CDR3 comprises 18 residues. CDR3 loop: CASRPSSSGTVNTGELFF. The DNA for the CDR3 is TGTGCCAGCAGACCTTCATCGTCCGGGACAGTGAACACCGGGGAGCTGTTTTTT.

This clonotype was seen more than once but under ten times. The V gene is TRBV11-2, the J gene TRBJ2-6, with a possible D match to TRBD2 (6 bases). V was clipped by 5 bases and J by 0 bases, with 20 bases between them. The CDR3 runs to 19 residues. The germline V gene encodes CDR1 SGHAT and CDR2 FQNNGV. CDR3 nucleotides: TGTGCCAGCAGCCCCCGAGGGACTTCCTCTAGCTCTGGGGCCAACGTCCTGACTTTC. This codes for CASSPRGTSSSSGANVLTF.

The sample holds many counts of this clonotype. This sequence joins TRBV28 and TRBJ1-1; 7 positions agree with TRBD1. Losses at the gene ends were 7 bases for V and 1 base for J; bases not matched to a gene: 9. The CDR3 consists of 15 residues. Germline CDR1 and CDR2: MDHEN and SYDVKM. The CDR3 spells CASTPLGTENTEAFF. CDR3 nucleotides: TGTGCCAGCACCCCTTTAGGGACAGAGAACACTGAAGCTTTCTTT.

This clonotype was counted many times. The chain uses TRBV13 and TRBJ2-2; D is undetermined. CDR1 is PRHDT and CDR2 is FYEKMQ in the germline V gene (reference sequence). The CDR3 contains 15 residues. V was cut by 2 bases and J by 2 bases, with 9 bases left in between. Here the CDR3 reads CASSLTVDNTGELFF. The CDR3, as DNA: TGTGCCAGCAGCTTAACGGTAGATAACACCGGGGAGCTGTTTTTT.

This clonotype showed up many times. V usage is TRBV29-1 and J usage is TRBJ2-2; 10 bases are a match to TRBD1. V gave up 7 bases and J gave up 6 bases; unmatched junction bases: 5. The CDR3 covers 13 residues. Per germline, CDR1 SQVTM and CDR2 ANQGSEA. CDR3 residues: CSATGTGAGELFF. Here the CDR3 DNA reads TGCAGCGCAACCGGGACAGGGGCCGGGGAGCTGTTTTTT.

This clonotype has at least ten counts. The V and J genes are TRBV6-5 and TRBJ1-5; D gene unclear. Per the germline V gene, CDR1 is MNHEY and CDR2 is SVGAGI. V shed 5 bases and J shed 0 bases, with 8 bases lying between them. This CDR3 has 14 amino acids. The CDR3 loop is CASSPQPSNQPQHF. The CDR3 DNA is TGTGCCAGCAGTCCGCAACCTAGCAATCAGCCCCAGCATTTT.

At least ten counts were recorded for this clonotype. The rearrangement links TRBV11-2 to TRBJ2-7; maybe TRBD2 (6 bases). V was pared by 1 base and J by 8 bases, with 15 bases between. The CDR3 covers 14 residues. Germline-derived CDR1 and CDR2 are SGHAT and FQNNGV. CDR3 in DNA: TGTGCCAGCAGCTTAGCCCTGGTCGCGGGGAAGCAGTACTTC. Translated, it gives CASSLALVAGKQYF.

This clonotype was found a few times. This rearrangement joins TRBV28 to TRBJ2-2; no clear D gene. With 3 bases removed from V and 5 bases from J, the gap between germline ends came to 7 bases. The length of the CDR3 is 13 residues. Germline V gives CDR1 MDHEN, CDR2 SYDVKM. The chain's CDR3 is CASSFASTGELFF. As DNA, the CDR3 is TGTGCCAGCAGTTTTGCCTCTACCGGGGAGCTGTTTTTT.

This clonotype was counted many times. This chain joins TRBV15 and TRBJ2-5; 7 bases fit TRBD2. Germline V lookup: CDR1 LNHNV, CDR2 YYDKDF (reference sequence). CDR3 length: 16 amino acids. Trimming at V came to 0 bases and at J to 4 bases, leaving 8 bases not matched to a gene. The CDR3 DNA reads TGTGCCACCAGCAGAGACGCTGGGGGGGGGGGAGAGACCCAGTACTTC. This encodes CATSRDAGGGGETQYF.

This chain links TRBV7-9 with TRBJ2-7, with D possibly being TRBD1 (5 bases). The CDR3 length is 15 residues. Trimming took off 8 bases at V and 0 bases at J, with 17 bases between the two ends. Germline V CDR1 and CDR2: SEHNR, FQNEAQ (reference sequence). This chain's CDR3 is CASGSEVDSSYEQYF. The CDR3 nucleotides are TGTGCCAGCGGCTCAGAGGTAGACAGCTCCTACGAGCAGTACTTC.

The J gene is TRBJ2-7, the V gene TRBV12-3 or TRBV12-4, with D possibly being TRBD1 or TRBD2 (5 bases each). Between the trimmed V and J ends, which lost 5 bases and 3 bases, there was a span of 20 bases. The CDR3 runs to 16 residues. CDR3 coding DNA: TGTGCCAGCAGTGATCCAGTGGGGGTAAGCTTCTACGAGCAGTACTTC. It is translated as CASSDPVGVSFYEQYF.

J is TRBJ2-7 and V is TRBV30; D is perhaps TRBD2 (5 bases). Germline V CDR1 and CDR2: GTSNPN, SVGIG (reference sequence). With 0 bases removed from V and 3 bases from J, the gap between germline ends came to 12 bases. The CDR3 loop spans 14 amino acids. CDR3 DNA sequence: TGTGCCTGGAGTGTTGGAGACGGAGGCTACGAGCAGTACTTC. Translated, it gives CAWSVGDGGYEQYF. Full variable domain (missing parts from reference TRBV30 and TRBJ2-7): SQTIHQWPATLVQPVGSPLSLECTVEGTSNPNLYWYRQAAGRGLQLLFYSVGIGQISSEVPQNLSASRPQDRQFILSSKKLLLSDSGFYLCAWSVGDGGYEQYFGPGTRLTVT.

Only a few counts were recorded for this clonotype. The chain has TRBV27 and TRBJ1-2, with TRBD1 as a possible D gene (6 bases). V lost 1 base, J lost 3 bases, and 18 bases lay in between. CDR1 and CDR2 (germline): MNHEY, SMNVEV (reference sequence). This CDR3 is built from 17 residues. This CDR3 is CASSLYGLGGDDYGYTF. CDR3 nucleotide sequence: TGTGCCAGCAGTTTATACGGCCTAGGGGGAGACGACTATGGCTACACCTTC.

The genes are TRBV29-1 and TRBJ1-2; a possible D gene is TRBD1 (6 bases). Trimming took 4 bases from V and 2 from J, leaving 11 bases between them. This CDR3 region has 13 residues. From germline, CDR1 is SQVTM and CDR2 ANQGSEA. DNA for the CDR3: TGCAGCGTTGCAGAGGGGGGGAACTATGGCTACACCTTC. Translated, it gives CSVAEGGNYGYTF.

This clonotype has ten or more counts. The junction and the germline gene differ at one end; a read error may be behind it. The J gene is TRBJ1-1, the V gene TRBV6-1; 9 bases are a match to TRBD1. Per the germline V gene, CDR1 is MNHNS and CDR2 is SASEGT. The CDR3 sequence is 11 residues long. CDR3 amino acids: CASGRDREVRF. Written as DNA, the CDR3 is TGTGCCAGCGGAAGGGACAGGGAGGTCCGTTTT.

The sample holds a few counts of this clonotype. This chain connects TRBV20-1 to TRBJ2-4; 10 bases fit TRBD1. This CDR3 region has 15 residues. V shed 3 bases and J 6 bases; nucleotides not matched to a gene: 8. Germline V gives CDR1 DFQATT, CDR2 SNEGSKA (reference sequence). CDR3 amino acids: CSARQIRTGGNIQYF. The CDR3 nucleotides are TGCAGTGCTAGGCAGATCCGGACAGGGGGAAACATTCAGTACTTC.

This clonotype has ten or more counts. The chain links TRBV7-2 to TRBJ1-2; maybe TRBD1 (5 bases). Deletions cut 5 bases from V and 8 bases from J, with 21 bases between. The CDR3 contains 15 residues. Germline assignment: CDR1 SGHTA and CDR2 FQGNSA. CDR3 sequence reads: CASSKTSGTMGGYTF. CDR3 DNA sequence: TGTGCCAGCAGCAAAACTTCCGGGACGATGGGCGGCTACACCTTC.

This clonotype was counted at least ten times. The rearrangement links TRBV30 to TRBJ1-2; D remains ambiguous. Germline V gives CDR1 GTSNPN, CDR2 SVGIG (reference sequence). The CDR3 extends over 13 amino acids. Trimming took off 5 bases at V and 6 bases at J, with 16 bases between the two ends. DNA of the CDR3: TGTGCCTGGGCACTCATCTACGGCGATGGCTACACCTTC. It encodes CAWALIYGDGYTF.

This clonotype was detected a few times. This chain joins TRBV7-6 and TRBJ2-7; 8 nucleotides align to TRBD2. V lost 4 bases and J lost 2; bases outside the gene matches: 10. Germline-derived CDR1 and CDR2 are SGHVS and FNYEAQ. The CDR3 runs 16 residues. CDR3 nucleotides: TGTGCCAGCAGCTCCACGGGACTAGTTATCCCCTACGAGCAGTACTTC. Protein: CASSSTGLVIPYEQYF.

This clonotype has more than one count but fewer than ten. The rearrangement joins TRBV7-9 to TRBJ1-2, with D tentatively TRBD1 (5 bases). Germline CDR1 is SEHNR and CDR2 is FQNEAQ (reference sequence). This CDR3 contains 14 residues. Between the trimmed V and J ends, which lost 1 base and 6 bases, there was a span of 12 bases. The chain's CDR3 is CASSLGLGLDGYTF. In nucleotides, the CDR3 is TGTGCCAGCAGCTTAGGGTTGGGGCTCGATGGCTACACCTTC.

This sequence joins TRBV5-1 and TRBJ1-1, with a possible D match to TRBD1 (6 bases). Trimming pared 0 bases from V and 1 base from J, leaving 10 bases between. The CDR3 length is 15 residues. CDR1 and CDR2 from the germline V gene are SGHRS and YFSETQ. The DNA of the CDR3 is TGCGCCAGCAGCTTGGTGGGGACACCGAACACTGAAGCTTTCTTT. Its translation: CASSLVGTPNTEAFF.

There are a few counts of this clonotype. The chain employs TRBV2 and TRBJ2-2; 7 positions match TRBD1. The junction had 6 bases not matched to a gene; V was cut back by 6 bases and J by 5 bases. The CDR3 totals 14 residues. Germline V CDR1 and CDR2: SNHLY, FYNNEI. The DNA for the CDR3 is TGTGCCAGCAGGGGATTACAGGGGACCGGGGAGCTGTTTTTT. It yields the protein CASRGLQGTGELFF.

CDR3 loop: CASSFWQTRPHGYTF. CDR3 bases: TGTGCCAGCAGTTTTTGGCAAACACGACCCCACGGCTACACCTTC. The chain couples TRBV12-3 or TRBV12-4 to TRBJ1-2; D is uncertain. Deletions cut 3 bases from V and 8 bases from J, with 19 bases between. The CDR3 spans 15 residues.

This clonotype was observed many times. The rearrangement joins TRBV9 to TRBJ2-5; no firm D call. CDR3 length equals 16 residues. The germline V gene encodes CDR1 SGDLS and CDR2 YYNGEE. Trimming took off 0 bases at V and 1 base at J, with 13 bases between the two ends. Here the CDR3 DNA reads TGTGCCAGCAGCGTAGTTGTCGGACGAAGCCAAGAGACCCAGTACTTC. Its translation: CASSVVVGRSQETQYF.

This clonotype was seen repeatedly, ten times or more. V usage is TRBV20-1 and J usage is TRBJ1-1, with D possibly being TRBD1 (5 bases). Trimming cost V 5 bases and J 1 base, with 17 bases left between them. Germline loops: CDR1 DFQATT, CDR2 SNEGSKA (reference sequence). The CDR3 totals 15 residues. Here the CDR3 DNA reads TGCAGTGCTTACCCACCGGGACGTTCGAACACTGAAGCTTTCTTT. Translation gives CSAYPPGRSNTEAFF.

This clonotype has at least ten counts. The CDR3 here is CASSMGQLYEQYF. As DNA, the CDR3 is TGTGCCAGCAGTATGGGACAGCTCTACGAGCAGTACTTC. This chain joins TRBV7-8 and TRBJ2-7; 7 nucleotides match TRBD1. The length of the CDR3 is 13 residues. Germline V gives CDR1 SGHVS, CDR2 FQNEAQ. V gave up 6 bases and J gave up 3 bases; unmatched junction bases: 5.

This clonotype was detected ten times or more. The CDR3 bases are TGCGCCAGCAGTGAGGACCAGGGACAGGGTCAGCCCCAGCATTTT. Protein sequence: CASSEDQGQGQPQHF. The genes are TRBV10-1 and TRBJ1-5; 9 bases match TRBD1. V shed 2 bases and J 6 bases; nucleotides not matched to a gene: 5. The CDR3 totals 15 residues. Germline values: CDR1 WNHNN, CDR2 SYGVQD (reference sequence).